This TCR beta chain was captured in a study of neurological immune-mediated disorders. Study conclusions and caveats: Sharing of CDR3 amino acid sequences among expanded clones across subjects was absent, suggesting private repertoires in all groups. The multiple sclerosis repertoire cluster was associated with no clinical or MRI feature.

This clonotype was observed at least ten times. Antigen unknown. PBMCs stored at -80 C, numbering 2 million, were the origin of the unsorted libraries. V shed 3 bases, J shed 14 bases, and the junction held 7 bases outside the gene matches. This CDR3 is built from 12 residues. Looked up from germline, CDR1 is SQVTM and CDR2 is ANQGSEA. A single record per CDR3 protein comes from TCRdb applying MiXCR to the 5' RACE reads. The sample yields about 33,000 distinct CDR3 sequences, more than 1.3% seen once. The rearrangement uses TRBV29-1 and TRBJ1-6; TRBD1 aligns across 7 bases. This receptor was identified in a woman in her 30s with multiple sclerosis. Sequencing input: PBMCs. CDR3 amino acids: CSVDDGTAALHF. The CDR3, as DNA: TGCAGCGTTGATGACGGGACAGCGGCCCTCCACTTT.